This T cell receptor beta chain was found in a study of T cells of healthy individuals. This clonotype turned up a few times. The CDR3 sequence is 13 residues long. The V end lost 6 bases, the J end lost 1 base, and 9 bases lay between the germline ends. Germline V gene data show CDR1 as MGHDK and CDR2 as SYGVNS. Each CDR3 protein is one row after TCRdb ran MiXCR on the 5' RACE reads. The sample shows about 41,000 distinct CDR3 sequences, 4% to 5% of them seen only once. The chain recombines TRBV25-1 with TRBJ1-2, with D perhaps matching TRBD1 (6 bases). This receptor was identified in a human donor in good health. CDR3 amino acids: CASSGTFNYGYTF. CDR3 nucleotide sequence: TGTGCCAGCAGCGGGACATTTAACTATGGCTACACCTTC.